The 27 T cell receptor beta chains below come from one sample, sequenced in a study of T cells in Graves' hyperthyroidism and ophthalmopathy. Template material for amplifying TCR beta CDR3 regions consisted of RNA transcripts. The study used the HTBI primer set for a first-round RT-PCR of the TCR CDR3. Each CDR3 protein is one row after TCRdb ran MiXCR on the multiplex PCR reads. Counted here are 550,000 to 600,000 distinct CDR3 sequences, about 45% occurring once; the ten biggest clones make up roughly 20%. The sequencing input was peripheral blood or thyroid tissue (not recorded which). The receptors here all came from an adult woman with Graves' disease, either hyperthyroidism or ophthalmopathy (not recorded which).

This clonotype has a count of ten or more. The chain joins TRBV20-1 to TRBJ2-7; D perhaps matches TRBD1 (6 bases). This CDR3 contains 14 residues. Per the germline V gene, CDR1 is DFQATT and CDR2 is SNEGSKA (reference sequence). V was shortened by 6 bases and J by 2 bases, with 17 bases between the two germline ends. DNA for the CDR3: TGCAGTGCCTCTCGCCTAGGGGACACCTACGAGCAGTACTTC. Protein: CSASRLGDTYEQYF.

This clonotype has just a few counts. The junction and the germline gene differ at one end; a read error may be behind it. The V gene is TRBV14, the J gene TRBJ2-7; D might be TRBD2 (5 bases). The CDR3 covers 14 residues. CDR1 SGHDN and CDR2 FVKESK come from the germline V gene. This CDR3 reads CASSQAGLTYGQYF. CDR3 coding DNA: TGTGCCAGCAGCCAGGCAGGACTGACCTACGGGCAGTACTTC.

On this clonotype itself: A much larger clone sits a single nucleotide away, making a read error possible. The chain recombines TRBV5-1 with TRBJ2-7, with D maybe TRBD2 (6 bases). The CDR3 has 15 residues. Germline V gives CDR1 SGHRS, CDR2 YFSETQ. Here the CDR3 reads CASSLSGSTTYGQYF. The CDR3 DNA follows: TGCGCCAGCAGCTTAAGCGGGTCTACAACCTACGGGCAGTACTTC. The full variable domain, completed using reference TRBV5-1 and TRBJ2-7, is KAGVTQTPRYLIKTRGQQVTLSCSPISGHRSVSWYQQTPGQGLQFLFEYFSETQRNKGNFPGRFSGRQFSNSRSEMNVSTLELGDSALYLCASSLSGSTTYGQYFGPGTRLTVT.

This sequence joins TRBV25-1 and TRBJ1-5; maybe TRBD1 (6 bases). Trimming left V 4 bases short and J 7 bases short, with 20 bases between. The CDR3 has 16 residues. Germline loops: CDR1 MGHDK, CDR2 SYGVNS. CDR3 nucleotides: TGTGCCAGCAGTGGCCCCCTCGGCACAGGGAACCAGCCCCAGCATTTT. The encoded protein is CASSGPLGTGNQPQHF.

There are many counts of this clonotype. The chain joins TRBV2 to TRBJ1-4; D might be TRBD1 (5 bases). V lost 6 bases and J 6 bases, leaving 8 bases between the germline ends. CDR1 is SNHLY and CDR2 is FYNNEI in the germline V gene. This CDR3 comprises 12 residues. This chain's CDR3 is CASRGGDEKLFF. CDR3 bases: TGTGCCAGCAGGGGAGGGGATGAAAAACTGTTTTTT.

This clonotype was detected ten times or more. The chain has TRBV6-5 and TRBJ2-5; 7 bases align to TRBD2. The trim removed 5 bases at V and 7 bases at J, leaving 13 bases unmatched. Germline V gene lookup returns CDR1 MNHEY and CDR2 SVGAGI. The CDR3 sequence is 15 residues long. CDR3 region: CASSPRTRMEGTQYF. The CDR3 DNA reads as TGTGCCAGCAGTCCTCGGACTAGGATGGAAGGGACCCAGTACTTC.

Points on this clonotype: This may be a read error: a much more frequent sequence differs by one nucleotide. The chain uses TRBV7-8 and TRBJ1-4; no clear D gene. The ends were cut back, 4 bases at V and 3 bases at J, with 12 bases in the middle. The germline gives CDR1 SGHVS, CDR2 FQNEAQ. The CDR3 consists of 15 residues. CDR3 DNA: TGTGCCAGCAGCTCTCCCCAGGCGGCTAATGAAAAACTGTTTTTT. Protein: CASSSPQAANEKLFF.

The V gene is TRBV7-9, the J gene TRBJ1-2; no reliable D call. Trimming pared 1 base from V and 4 bases from J, leaving 10 bases between. Germline loops: CDR1 SEHNR, CDR2 FQNEAQ (reference sequence). The length of the CDR3 is 14 residues. CDR3 sequence: CASSLGERSYGYTF. The CDR3 DNA reads TGTGCCAGCAGCTTAGGAGAAAGGAGCTATGGCTACACCTTC. Full variable domain (outside the CDR3, taken from reference TRBV7-9 and TRBJ1-2): DTGVSQNPRHKITKRGQNVTFRCDPISEHNRLYWYRQTLGQGPEFLTYFQNEAQLEKSRLLSDRFSAERPKGSFSTLEIQRTEQGDSAMYLCASSLGERSYGYTFGSGTRLTVV.

The chain recombines TRBV10-3 with TRBJ2-5, with TRBD2 matching over 7 bases. V trimming: 4 bases; J trimming: 4 bases; junction bases outside the gene matches: 3. Germline V lookup: CDR1 ENHRY, CDR2 SYGVKD. The CDR3 has 13 amino acids. This chain's CDR3 is CAISGAGVETQYF. The CDR3 coding sequence is TGTGCCATCAGTGGGGCGGGAGTAGAGACCCAGTACTTC.

The chain links TRBV9 to TRBJ2-5; D may be TRBD1 (6 bases). This CDR3 spans 14 amino acids. The germline V and J ends were trimmed by 5 bases and 3 bases, with 14 bases remaining between them. Germline V gene lookup returns CDR1 SGDLS and CDR2 YYNGEE. The CDR3 region is CASSFRGGKETQYF. The CDR3 DNA reads TGTGCCAGCAGTTTTCGAGGGGGTAAAGAGACCCAGTACTTC. Combining the CDR3 with reference TRBV9 and TRBJ2-5 gives the whole variable domain DSGVTQTPKHLITATGQRVTLRCSPRSGDLSVYWYQQSLDQGLQFLIQYYNGEERAKGNILERFSAQQFPDLHSELNLSSLELGDSALYFCASSFRGGKETQYFGPGTRLLVL.

The chain couples TRBV9 to TRBJ1-5; D is undetermined. The CDR3 runs 14 residues. Trimming took off 3 bases at V and 6 bases at J, with 13 bases between the two ends. The germline CDR1 and CDR2 sequences are SGDLS and YYNGEE. Written as DNA, the CDR3 is TGTGCCAGCAGCGGAGGGATCAGCGGTCAGCCCCAGCATTTT. Its translation is CASSGGISGQPQHF.

This sequence joins TRBV29-1 and TRBJ1-2, with 7 bases lining up with TRBD1. Germline trimming cut 8 bases from V and 0 bases from J; bases unmatched to any gene: 9. The germline V gene encodes CDR1 SQVTM and CDR2 ANQGSEA. This CDR3 spans 14 amino acids. CDR3 coding DNA: TGCAGCACGGCCGGGACAGCGACTAACTATGGCTACACCTTC. Translating gives CSTAGTATNYGYTF.

There are many counts of this clonotype. V gene TRBV20-1 combines with J gene TRBJ1-2; tentative D call: TRBD1 (6 bases). Germline values: CDR1 DFQATT, CDR2 SNEGSKA (reference sequence). V gave up 5 bases and J gave up 6 bases, with 16 bases separating them. The CDR3 has 13 residues. CDR3 bases: TGCAGTGCTCCACGCACCGCAGGGGATGGCTACACCTTC. This gives the protein CSAPRTAGDGYTF.

This chain links TRBV5-6 with TRBJ2-5; 9 bases map to TRBD1. V was pared by 4 bases and J by 5 bases, with 12 bases of the junction left unmatched. The CDR3 runs 16 residues. Germline loops: CDR1 SGHDT, CDR2 YYEEEE. The CDR3 spells CASSPALQGAGETQYF. CDR3 coding DNA: TGTGCCAGCAGCCCCGCCCTACAGGGGGCTGGCGAGACCCAGTACTTC.

This clonotype showed up many times. The gene calls are TRBV11-1 and TRBJ2-5; D assignment may be TRBD1 or TRBD2 (5 bases each). Germline lookup yields CDR1 SGHAT and CDR2 FQDESV (reference sequence). V was cut by 3 bases and J by 2 bases, with 13 bases left in between. CDR3 length: 15 amino acids. The CDR3 protein is CASSLTARGQETQYF. CDR3 bases: TGTGCCAGCAGCTTGACAGCCCGAGGGCAAGAGACCCAGTACTTC.

This clonotype was counted at least ten times. V and J are TRBV7-2 and TRBJ2-5; D gene unclear. This CDR3 spans 13 amino acids. V lost 5 bases and J 2 bases, leaving 9 bases between the germline ends. From germline, CDR1 is SGHTA and CDR2 FQGNSA. The CDR3 is CASSPKLQETQYF. In DNA form, the CDR3 reads TGTGCCAGCAGCCCAAAACTACAAGAGACCCAGTACTTC.

The gene calls are TRBV5-1 and TRBJ1-4; 7 nucleotides match TRBD1. Germline V lookup: CDR1 SGHRS, CDR2 YFSETQ. The CDR3 is 12 amino acids. After removal of 2 bases from V and 12 bases from J, the junction contained 4 bases not matched to a gene. Here the CDR3 reads CASSFEGAELFF. The CDR3 coding sequence is TGCGCCAGCAGCTTCGAGGGGGCGGAACTGTTTTTT.

This clonotype was observed at least ten times. CDR3 bases: TGTGCCAGCAGTGCGTCCTCCTACGAGCAGTACTTC. Translated: CASSASSYEQYF. This chain links TRBV2 with TRBJ2-7; D gene unclear. The germline V gene has CDR1 SNHLY and CDR2 FYNNEI. Trimming pared 4 bases from V and 0 bases from J, leaving 4 bases between. This CDR3 is built from 12 residues.

This rearrangement joins TRBV10-3 to TRBJ2-7; 10 nucleotides align to TRBD1. Germline V gene lookup returns CDR1 ENHRY and CDR2 SYGVKD. Germline trimming cut 6 bases from V and 5 bases from J; bases unmatched to any gene: 22. There are 19 residues in the CDR3. CDR3: CAIRSMTGGAGGRTHEQYF. CDR3 sequence (DNA): TGTGCCATCAGATCAATGACAGGGGGCGCGGGCGGGAGGACCCACGAGCAGTACTTC.

This sequence joins TRBV10-1 and TRBJ2-7; D is possibly TRBD1 or TRBD2 (5 bases each). Germline lookup yields CDR1 WNHNN and CDR2 SYGVQD (reference sequence). The CDR3 consists of 14 residues. V gave up 6 bases and J gave up 6 bases, with 18 bases separating them. The CDR3 sequence is CASSAGTLASEQYF. DNA for the CDR3: TGCGCCAGCAGCGCCGGGACCCTCGCCTCCGAGCAGTACTTC.

To note about this clonotype: A much larger clone sits a single nucleotide away, making a read error possible. The gene calls are TRBV10-3 and TRBJ2-7; 7 bases match TRBD1. Germline CDR1 ENHRY, CDR2 SYGVKD. The CDR3 has 13 amino acids. In DNA form, the CDR3 reads TGTGCCAGCAGTCATGACAGGGTGTACGAGCAGCACTTC. This codes for CASSHDRVYEQHF.

This clonotype showed up many times. The chain employs TRBV27 and TRBJ1-6, with 10 bases that match TRBD1. The CDR3 totals 16 residues. Germline CDR1 reads MNHEY; CDR2 reads SMNVEV (reference sequence). V shed 5 bases, J shed 3 bases, and the junction held 4 bases outside the gene matches. Here the CDR3 DNA reads TGTGCCAGCAGTCAGAGGACAGGGGGCTATAATTCACCCCTCCACTTT. Protein: CASSQRTGGYNSPLHF.

This clonotype was seen ten or more times. The V gene is TRBV10-3, the J gene TRBJ2-7; a weak D match, TRBD2 (5 bases). Germline CDR1 ENHRY, CDR2 SYGVKD. The CDR3 runs to 15 residues. V was cut by 6 bases and J by 3 bases, with 18 bases left in between. The CDR3 nucleotides are TGTGCCATCAGCCCTGGACTTAAAAAAGGCTACGAGCAGTACTTC. Amino acid sequence: CAISPGLKKGYEQYF.

CDR3 residues: CASRLGDRGHSPLHF. The CDR3, as DNA: TGTGCCAGCAGATTAGGGGACAGGGGTCACTCACCCCTCCACTTT. The V call is TRBV2, the J call TRBJ1-6; 10 bases agree with TRBD1. This CDR3 has 15 amino acids. Germline CDR1 and CDR2: SNHLY and FYNNEI. With V trimmed by 6 bases and J by 10 bases, 9 bases remained unmatched.

The genes are TRBV7-2 and TRBJ2-7; D gene ambiguous. Germline V lookup: CDR1 SGHTA, CDR2 FQGNSA. The CDR3 has 13 residues. V gave up 1 base and J gave up 7 bases, with 11 bases separating them. DNA of the CDR3: TGTGCCAGCAGCTTAGGGTGGCAAGGGGAGCAGTACTTC. Translation: CASSLGWQGEQYF.

The chain uses TRBV2 and TRBJ2-5, with D perhaps matching TRBD1 (5 bases). Germline V gene sequence: CDR1 SNHLY, CDR2 FYNNEI. The CDR3 is made up of 12 amino acids. V was trimmed by 8 bases and J by 7 bases, leaving 14 bases between them. The CDR3, as DNA: TGTGCCAGCCGGGCAGGGATGGGGACCCAGTACTTC. Translation gives CASRAGMGTQYF.

The gene calls are TRBV2 and TRBJ2-5, with D maybe TRBD2 (5 bases). CDR1 and CDR2 (germline): SNHLY, FYNNEI. Deletions cut 5 bases from V and 4 bases from J, with 26 bases between. CDR3 size: 18 residues. Here the CDR3 DNA reads TGTGCCAGCAGTTTAATCCCTCTATCGTCCGGAGGTGGAGAGACCCAGTACTTC. This translates into CASSLIPLSSGGGETQYF.